This TCR beta chain is from a study of OX40 agonist ivuxolimab in advanced cancers. This clone was picked up one time. Sequenced by immunoSEQ multiplex PCR; TCRdb stores in-frame clones only, minus some. The sample has some 89,000 clones; around 84% are singletons. The sample was CD4+ or CD8+ T cells sorted from blood, taken in a trial of the OX40 agonist ivuxolimab. The TCR sequence derives from an adult with an advanced solid tumor such as melanoma, head and neck, liver or kidney cancer.

In DNA, the CDR3 is TGTGCCAGCTTACAAGCGGGTACGCAGTATTTT. It encodes CASLQAGTQYF. J is TRBJ2-3 and V is TRBV2; a weak D match, TRBD2 (6 bases). The V end lost 8 bases, the J end lost 8 bases, and 11 bases lay between the germline ends. Per the germline V gene, CDR1 is SNHLY and CDR2 is FYNNEI. The CDR3 has 11 amino acids.